The clone carrying this T cell receptor beta chain appeared a single time. Its antigen is as yet unknown. The record originates from a study of neoadjuvant nivolumab and ipilimumab in lung cancer. Looking at the study overall: The combination arm added day-1 ipilimumab 1 mg/kg to nivolumab 3 mg/kg on days 1, 15, 29.

Produced via immunoSEQ multiplex PCR; TCRdb's table is partial and in-frame only. This table holds tens of thousands of clones, under 95% found once. This CDR3 contains 14 residues. Germline CDR1 is MNHNS and CDR2 is SASEGT. V trimming: 7 bases; J trimming: 2 bases; junction bases outside the gene matches: 8. Study outcomes and limitations: Pathologic regression was not significantly tied to TCR clonality. From pretherapy to surgery, tumor richness and clonality rose with dual therapy. Resected tumors had greater TCR richness and clonality than uninvolved lung.

The source was peripheral blood, collected after neoadjuvant nivolumab, alone or with ipilimumab, at or shortly before surgery. The clonotype comes from an adult with non-small cell lung cancer. The J gene is TRBJ2-7, the V gene TRBV6-1, with 7 bases matching TRBD1. In DNA form, the CDR3 reads TGTGCCAGCACTCTGGCAACAGGGGCCTACGAGCAGTACTTC. Amino acid sequence: CASTLATGAYEQYF.